This TCR beta chain was profiled in a study of blood T cell repertoires in COVID-19. For the study at large: The origin of the acute and convalescent COVID-19 samples was the United States, Italy and Spain. Sample material is recorded as cDNA or gDNA derived from T cells, B-cell-depleted T cells, or PBMCs.

Per the study methods: Estimation of nucleated cell counts relied on the amplification of reference gene primers. Method: immunoSEQ multiplex PCR; TCRdb's copy keeps in-frame clones and lacks some. The V and J calls and the clone size are those of that table, but D and trimming were determined from the DNA. The sample has 70,000 to 90,000 clones; 70% to 80% are singletons. The CDR3 spans 17 residues. V was cut by 3 bases and J by 0 bases, with 17 bases left in between. Germline CDR1 LNHDA, CDR2 SQIVND (reference sequence). This rearrangement joins TRBV19 to TRBJ1-1; perhaps TRBD1 as D (6 bases). The sequence derives from a human donor in a cohort sampled during active COVID-19. The sequenced sample consisted of peripheral blood. CDR3 nucleotide sequence: TGTGCCAGTAGTATCTACCTACAGGGCTACATGAACACTGAAGCTTTCTTT. Translated, it gives CASSIYLQGYMNTEAFF.